One and the same sample provided the 12 T cell receptor beta chains below, sequenced in a study of long-term antiretroviral therapy in people with HIV (dated by TCRdb to between 2021 and 2023). Sequencing of the TRB variable region was done with the immunoSEQ hsTCRB v3.0 assay at survey level resolution. In TCRdb, the immuneACCESS table is reduced to in-frame sequences with V and J assigned. These tables do not hold every clone; where another copy was compared, an unresolved V gene accounts for under half, and the others remain unexplained. The sample table contains about 20,000 clones; only one count was recorded for about three quarters of them. The ten largest clones capture less than 15% of the sample. Material: unsorted PBMCs, obtained 2.9 years after starting antiretroviral therapy. These receptors were obtained from a woman between 25 and 40 years old with HIV.

The chain joins TRBV6-5 to TRBJ1-2; D is possibly TRBD1 (5 bases). The CDR3 contains 15 residues. CDR1 and CDR2 from the germline V gene are MNHEY and SVGAGI. Deletions cut 5 bases from V and 2 bases from J, with 15 bases between. The CDR3 is CASSRRRGENYGYTF. DNA for the CDR3: TGTGCCAGCAGTCGCCGGAGGGGTGAAAACTATGGCTACACCTTC.

The chain combines TRBV9 with TRBJ1-5, with 7 bases identical to TRBD1. This CDR3 has 14 amino acids. Looked up from germline, CDR1 is SGDLS and CDR2 is YYNGEE. J lost 4 bases, V lost 3 bases, and 4 bases had no gene match. Written as DNA, the CDR3 is TGTGCCAGCAGCGCGGGGACAGCTAATCAGCCCCAGCATTTT. Residues: CASSAGTANQPQHF.

This clone has only a few counts. The chain combines TRBV27 with TRBJ1-6; D remains ambiguous. Germline V CDR1 and CDR2: MNHEY, SMNVEV (reference sequence). This CDR3 has 14 residues. Deletions cut 6 bases from V and 5 bases from J, with 11 bases between. The DNA of the CDR3 is TGTGCCAGCAGGATGGCGGGGAATAATTCACCCCTCCACTTT. Amino acid sequence: CASRMAGNNSPLHF.

The V gene is TRBV7-3, the J gene TRBJ2-6; TRBD1 is a possible D gene (6 bases). CDR1 and CDR2 from the germline V gene are SGHTA and FQGTGA. The V and J ends lost 1 base and 1 base respectively, with 11 bases between them. CDR3 size: 17 residues. CDR3 loop: CASSLRGQPSGANVLTF. DNA for the CDR3: TGTGCCAGCAGCTTAAGGGGGCAACCTTCTGGGGCCAACGTCCTGACTTTC.

V usage is TRBV6-5 and J usage is TRBJ1-5; a weak D match, TRBD1 (5 bases). This CDR3 is built from 14 residues. The V end lost 1 base, the J end lost 7 bases, and 11 bases lay between the germline ends. Germline assignment: CDR1 MNHEY and CDR2 SVGAGI. The chain's CDR3 is CASSYFGAGQPQHF. The CDR3 DNA follows: TGTGCCAGCAGTTACTTCGGGGCGGGCCAGCCCCAGCATTTT.

The chain has TRBV6-6 and TRBJ2-7, with 9 bases fitting TRBD1. Per the germline V gene, CDR1 is MNHNY and CDR2 is SVGAGI (reference sequence). This CDR3 spans 16 amino acids. After removal of 6 bases from V and 5 bases from J, the junction contained 14 bases not matched to a gene. CDR3 nucleotides: TGTGCCAGCAGATCAAATCGGGACAGGGAGTCCCACGAGCAGTACTTC. This translates into CASRSNRDRESHEQYF.

The gene calls are TRBV5-5 and TRBJ2-3, with a weak D call TRBD2 (5 bases). From germline, CDR1 is SGHKS and CDR2 YYEKEE (reference sequence). Trimming took 0 bases from V and 6 from J, leaving 11 bases between them. The CDR3 is 14 residues long. DNA of the CDR3: TGTGCCAGCAGCTTGGGAGGGTTACGGGATACGCAGTATTTT. Translating it yields CASSLGGLRDTQYF.

The CDR3 DNA is TGTGCCAGCAGTTTATCCGCCCCACCGGGACAGCGGAACACTGAAGCTTTCTTT. Residues: CASSLSAPPGQRNTEAFF. The chain links TRBV27 to TRBJ1-1, with 7 bases aligning to TRBD1. The CDR3 consists of 18 residues. Germline CDR1 MNHEY, CDR2 SMNVEV (reference sequence). V was clipped by 0 bases and J by 1 base; unmatched bases: 11.

This clone was seen more than once but under ten times. This chain uses TRBV6-6 with TRBJ1-6, with 11 bases lining up with TRBD1. CDR1 MNHNY and CDR2 SVGAGI come from the germline V gene (reference sequence). This CDR3 spans 15 amino acids. J gave up 9 bases and V 5 bases, and 6 bases lay outside the gene matches. CDR3 DNA: TGTGCCAGCAGTAGGACAGGGGGCAAGGGTTCACCCCTCCACTTT. Translating it yields CASSRTGGKGSPLHF.

The V gene is TRBV5-5, the J gene TRBJ2-5; 7 nucleotides match TRBD1. The germline gives CDR1 SGHKS, CDR2 YYEKEE (reference sequence). This CDR3 is built from 15 residues. V trimming: 3 bases; J trimming: 2 bases; junction bases outside the gene matches: 7. CDR3 coding DNA: TGTGCCAGCAGCTCACCGGGACAGAGTCAAGAGACCCAGTACTTC. Its protein product is CASSSPGQSQETQYF.

The chain uses TRBV27 and TRBJ1-1, with TRBD1 as a possible D gene (6 bases). Per the germline V gene, CDR1 is MNHEY and CDR2 is SMNVEV (reference sequence). Trimming took off 4 bases at V and 1 base at J, with 19 bases between the two ends. The CDR3 loop spans 17 amino acids. Here the CDR3 DNA reads TGTGCCAGCAGTTCACCCAACCCCGGGACAAGGAACACTGAAGCTTTCTTT. Its protein is CASSSPNPGTRNTEAFF.

The J gene is TRBJ2-1, the V gene TRBV7-3; 9 bases are a match to TRBD1. Germline V gene sequence: CDR1 SGHTA, CDR2 FQGTGA. The CDR3 covers 16 residues. V shed 5 bases and J 4 bases; nucleotides not matched to a gene: 9. The CDR3 sequence: CASSVVTGGAYNEQFF. The CDR3 DNA is TGTGCCAGCAGCGTTGTAACAGGGGGCGCGTACAATGAGCAGTTCTTC.